One sample yielded the 5 T cell receptor beta chains listed below, sequenced in a study of blood T cell repertoires in COVID-19. Clones were sequenced by immunoSEQ multiplex PCR, and TCRdb holds only the in-frame ones, with some missing. The profile shows 250,000 or so clones, about four fifths of them singletons. The sample was peripheral blood. The receptors were sampled from a woman aged 40 to 50 who had recovered from COVID-19.

This clone was seen just once. The V and J genes are TRBV6-5 and TRBJ1-2, with TRBD1 identical over 8 bases. This CDR3 has 15 residues. Germline CDR1 MNHEY, CDR2 SVGAGI. The V segment lost 6 bases and the J segment 8 bases; nucleotides outside the gene matches: 14. CDR3 loop: CASSRSRGRIDGYTF. The CDR3, as DNA: TGTGCCAGCAGCCGATCCAGGGGGCGGATTGACGGCTACACCTTC.

This rearrangement joins TRBV18 to TRBJ2-7; D might be TRBD1 (8 bases). This CDR3 is 14 amino acids long. V lost 6 bases and J 5 bases, leaving 17 bases between the germline ends. Germline V gene sequence: CDR1 KGHSH, CDR2 LQKENI. The CDR3 coding sequence is TGTGCCAGCTCCCAAGGACAGGGAGGGAACGAGCAGTACTTC. It specifies CASSQGQGGNEQYF.

V and J are TRBV19 and TRBJ2-5; 10 bases line up with TRBD1. CDR1 is LNHDA and CDR2 is SQIVND in the germline V gene (reference sequence). After removal of 9 bases from V and 4 bases from J, the junction contained 5 bases not matched to a gene. The CDR3 is made up of 13 amino acids. The CDR3 nucleotides are TGTGCCAGCCGGGACAGGGGTAGAGAGACCCAGTACTTC. Its protein is CASRDRGRETQYF.

This clone was seen only a few times. The chain combines TRBV7-9 with TRBJ1-5; no clear D. There are 15 residues in the CDR3. V lost 4 bases and J 6 bases, leaving 16 bases between the germline ends. Germline V gene lookup returns CDR1 SEHNR and CDR2 FQNEAQ (reference sequence). CDR3 in DNA: TGTGCCAGCAGCTCCGGAGGAGGCCGCCGTCAGCCCCAGCATTTT. Protein product: CASSSGGGRRQPQHF. Using reference TRBV7-9 and TRBJ1-5 for the parts outside the CDR3, the full variable domain is DTGVSQNPRHKITKRGQNVTFRCDPISEHNRLYWYRQTLGQGPEFLTYFQNEAQLEKSRLLSDRFSAERPKGSFSTLEIQRTEQGDSAMYLCASSSGGGRRQPQHFGDGTRLSIL.

This clone was counted a few times. The chain uses TRBV19 and TRBJ1-2, with TRBD1 matching 7 bases. The CDR3 contains 15 residues. V shed 1 base and J 7 bases; nucleotides not matched to a gene: 9. Germline-derived CDR1 and CDR2 are LNHDA and SQIVND (reference sequence). CDR3 coding DNA: TGTGCCAGTAGTATAGCCGTTGACAGGGCCGGTGGCTACACCTTC. This gives the protein CASSIAVDRAGGYTF.